This T cell receptor (beta chain) was retrieved from a study of blood T cell repertoires in COVID-19. The wider study: Samples of COVID-19 (acute and convalescent) were obtained from the United States, Italy and Spain. From T cells, B-cell-depleted T cells, or PBMCs came the material, which was cDNA or gDNA.

This CDR3 is built from 15 residues. The ends were cut back, 3 bases at V and 6 bases at J, with 15 bases in the middle. Looked up from germline, CDR1 is KGHSH and CDR2 is LQKENI. Authors' processing steps: Nucleated cell number was recorded as an estimate derived from reference gene primer amplification. This table comes from immunoSEQ multiplex PCR, and its TCRdb copy is limited to in-frame clones, with some not included. That table supplies the V and J calls and clone size; D and trimming were determined from the DNA. The table records more than 85,000 clones, more than 65% of them present only once.

Material: peripheral blood. This clonotype originated in a woman aged 80 or over with acute or convalescent COVID-19. The chain employs TRBV18 and TRBJ2-1; D is uncertain. The CDR3 sequence is CASSPLAPRLNEQFF. In DNA form, the CDR3 reads TGTGCCAGCTCACCTCTCGCCCCCAGACTCAATGAGCAGTTCTTC. The full variable domain, completed using reference TRBV18 and TRBJ2-1, is NAGVMQNPRHLVRRRGQEARLRCSPMKGHSHVYWYRQLPEEGLKFMVYLQKENIIDESGMPKERFSAEFPKEGPSILRIQQVVRGDSAAYFCASSPLAPRLNEQFFGPGTRLTVL.